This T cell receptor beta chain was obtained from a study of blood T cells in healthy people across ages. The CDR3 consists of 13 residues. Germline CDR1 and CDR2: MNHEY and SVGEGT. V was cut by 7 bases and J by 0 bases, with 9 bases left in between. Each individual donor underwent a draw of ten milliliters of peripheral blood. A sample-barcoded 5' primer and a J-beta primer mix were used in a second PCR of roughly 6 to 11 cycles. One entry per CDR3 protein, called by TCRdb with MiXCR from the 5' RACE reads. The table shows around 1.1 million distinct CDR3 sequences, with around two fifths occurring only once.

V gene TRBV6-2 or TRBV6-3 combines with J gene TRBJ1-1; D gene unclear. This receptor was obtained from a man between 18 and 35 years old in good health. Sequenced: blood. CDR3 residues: CASTRVMNTEAFF. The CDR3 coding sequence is TGTGCCAGCACTAGGGTGATGAACACTGAAGCTTTCTTT.